This is a list of T cell receptor beta chains from one sample in a study of blood T cells in healthy people across ages. TCRdb reprocessed the 5' RACE reads via MiXCR and lists one record per CDR3 protein. The sample records over a million distinct CDR3 sequences, about 43% being singletons. The sample comprised blood. These receptors came from a woman younger than 35 in good health. The CDR3 runs from the conserved cysteine through the conserved F or W. D genes are given only for firm matches. Rows give clone size only sometimes, using once, few, many, or a class for an expanded clone.

>-|TRBJ2-6|TRBV6-1|-
TGTGCCAGCAGTGCAGGGCCTGGGGCCAACGTCCTGACTTTC
CASSAGPGANVLTF
>-|TRBJ2-7|TRBV5-7|-
TGTGCCAGCAGTTGGTCAGGGGAAGTCCACGAGCAGTACTTC
CASSWSGEVHEQYF
>-|TRBJ2-7|TRBV5-1|-
TGCGCCAGCAGCTTGGAGGCTAGGGGCGGCTACGAGCAGTACTTC
CASSLEARGGYEQYF
>-|TRBJ2-3|TRBV2|few
TGTGCCAGCCGCCGATGGGGAGCGGCAACTAGCACAGATACGCAGTATTTT
CASRRWGAATSTDTQYF
>TRBD2|TRBJ2-7|TRBV4-2|-
TGTGCCAGCAGCCAAGATTGGCTAGCGGGAGTAGACTACGAGCAGTACTTC
CASSQDWLAGVDYEQYF
>-|TRBJ1-3|TRBV7-9|few
TGTGCCAGCAGCTTAGTTGTAAACACCATATATTTT
CASSLVVNTIYF
>TRBD1|TRBJ2-7|TRBV9|-
TGTGCCAGCAGCGAGACACAGGGGCGCGAGCAGTACTTC
CASSETQGREQYF
>-|TRBJ2-7|TRBV6-1|-
TGTGCCAGCAGTGATGGGCACAAGGGCTACTACGAGCAGTACTTC
CASSDGHKGYYEQYF
>-|TRBJ2-7|TRBV5-1|-
TGCGCCAGCAGCCGGGCGGGACATAGCACATCCTACGAGCAGTACTTC
CASSRAGHSTSYEQYF
>TRBD1|TRBJ1-2|TRBV28|few
TGTGCCAGCAGTTTCGCGGACAGGGAGAATGGCTACACCTTC
CASSFADRENGYTF
>TRBD2|TRBJ2-7|TRBV12-3/TRBV12-4|few
TGTGCCAGCAGTTTAGGACTAGCGGGGGCTAGCTACGAGCAGTACTTC
CASSLGLAGASYEQYF
>-|TRBJ2-7|TRBV12-3/TRBV12-4|once
TGTGCCAGCAGACGCTCTAGCTCCTACGAGCAGTACTTC
CASRRSSSYEQYF
>-|TRBJ1-1|TRBV3-1|few
TGCGCCAGCAGCCAGGGCCCCGAAGCTTTCTTT
CASSQGPEAFF
>TRBD1|TRBJ2-7|TRBV6-5|-
TGTGCCAGCAGTTCATCCGGGACAGGGGGAACCGAGCAGTACTTC
CASSSSGTGGTEQYF
>TRBD1|TRBJ2-1|TRBV30|-
TGTGCCGGCTCGGGGACAGACCTAGGGTTCTTC
CAGSGTDLGFF
>TRBD1|TRBJ1-4|TRBV7-9|few
TGTGCCAGCAGCCGTGCTGGACAGGGGGCATGGGAAAAACTGTTTTTT
CASSRAGQGAWEKLFF
>TRBD1|TRBJ2-7|TRBV6-5|-
TGTGCCAGCACCAGGGGGAACGAGCAGTACTTC
CASTRGNEQYF
>-|TRBJ1-1|TRBV7-9|-
TGTGCCAGCAGCTTAGGCCTGGGGGGTCCTGACACTGAAGCTTTCTTT
CASSLGLGGPDTEAFF
>TRBD1|TRBJ2-7|TRBV7-9|-
TGTGCCAGCAGCTACTACAGGGGCCCCTACGAGCAGTACTTC
CASSYYRGPYEQYF
>TRBD2|TRBJ2-2|TRBV7-3|-
TGTGCCAGCAGCTCACTAGCGGGGGGGCAAGGCACCGGGGAGCTGTTTTTT
CASSSLAGGQGTGELFF
>-|TRBJ2-6|TRBV7-7|-
TGTGCCAGCAGCTTAATCCTGGGGGCCAACGTCCTGACTTTC
CASSLILGANVLTF
>-|TRBJ2-7|TRBV12-3/TRBV12-4|once
TGTGCCAGCAGCCCCCCGGGGGCGACCTACAATGAGCAGTACTTC
CASSPPGATYNEQYF
>TRBD2|TRBJ2-2|TRBV29-1|-
TGCAGCGTCGGGGGGTCATCCGGGGAGCTGTTTTTT
CSVGGSSGELFF
>-|TRBJ1-6|TRBV5-1|-
TGCGCCAGCAGCTTGGCGGGGGGTCGTCATTCACCCCTCCACTTT
CASSLAGGRHSPLHF
>TRBD2|TRBJ2-5|TRBV9|few
TGTGCCAGCAGCGATGGCGGGGGGTTCCAAGAGACCCAGTACTTC
CASSDGGGFQETQYF
>TRBD1|TRBJ1-5|TRBV9|once
TGTGCCAGCAGCATCGGACAGGGGGCGCAGGACCAGCATTTT
CASSIGQGAQDQHF
>-|TRBJ2-3|TRBV6-1|few
TGTGCCAGCAGTGAAGAGACTGCCACAGATACGCAGTATTTT
CASSEETATDTQYF
>TRBD1|TRBJ2-2|TRBV12-3/TRBV12-4|few
TGTGCCAGCAGTCCTCATCAGGGGGCGTACACCGGGGAGCTGTTTTTT
CASSPHQGAYTGELFF
>TRBD1|TRBJ1-2|TRBV27|-
TGTGCCAGCAGGCCTGGACAGGGACTTGCTGGCTACACCTTC
CASRPGQGLAGYTF
>TRBD1|TRBJ2-1|TRBV6-5|once
TGTGTCAGCAAGACAGGGGGGAGAAATGAGCAGTTCTTC
CVSKTGGRNEQFF
>-|TRBJ1-2|TRBV12-3/TRBV12-4|-
TGTGCCAGCAGCCCCGGGGGGGCCACCTCTTTCTATGGCTGCACCTTC
CASSPGGATSFYGCTF
>-|TRBJ1-1|TRBV20-1|-
TGCAGTGCTAGAGAAGGGCCAGGCGACCCGACTTTCTTT
CSAREGPGDPTFF
>TRBD2|TRBJ2-4|TRBV27|-
TGTGCCAGCAGTTTCTCCGCGGGAGCGTTCTACGGGCAGTACTTC
CASSFSAGAFYGQYF
>-|TRBJ1-1|TRBV2|once
TGTGCCAGCAGTGCGACGGCGAACACTGAAGCTTTCTTT
CASSATANTEAFF
>-|TRBJ2-5|TRBV2|few
TGTGCCAGCAGTGAAGGAGCGGAAGAGACCCAGTACTTC
CASSEGAEETQYF
>-|TRBJ2-7|TRBV6-2/TRBV6-3|-
TGTGCCAGCAGTTACGGGGACGGGCCAGAGGAGCGGTACTTC
CASSYGDGPEERYF
>TRBD2|TRBJ2-1|TRBV12-3/TRBV12-4|-
TGTGCCAGCGGAAAGCGGGGGGGCGGGAATGAGCAGTTCTTC
CASGKRGGGNEQFF
>TRBD1|TRBJ2-5|TRBV28|-
TGTGCCAGCAGTCCCCTTCGACAGGGTCCCCAAGAGACCCAGTACTTC
CASSPLRQGPQETQYF
>TRBD2|TRBJ2-3|TRBV20-1|-
TGCAGTGCTAAAGCGGGAGGGCGGGGAGATACGCAGTATTTT
CSAKAGGRGDTQYF